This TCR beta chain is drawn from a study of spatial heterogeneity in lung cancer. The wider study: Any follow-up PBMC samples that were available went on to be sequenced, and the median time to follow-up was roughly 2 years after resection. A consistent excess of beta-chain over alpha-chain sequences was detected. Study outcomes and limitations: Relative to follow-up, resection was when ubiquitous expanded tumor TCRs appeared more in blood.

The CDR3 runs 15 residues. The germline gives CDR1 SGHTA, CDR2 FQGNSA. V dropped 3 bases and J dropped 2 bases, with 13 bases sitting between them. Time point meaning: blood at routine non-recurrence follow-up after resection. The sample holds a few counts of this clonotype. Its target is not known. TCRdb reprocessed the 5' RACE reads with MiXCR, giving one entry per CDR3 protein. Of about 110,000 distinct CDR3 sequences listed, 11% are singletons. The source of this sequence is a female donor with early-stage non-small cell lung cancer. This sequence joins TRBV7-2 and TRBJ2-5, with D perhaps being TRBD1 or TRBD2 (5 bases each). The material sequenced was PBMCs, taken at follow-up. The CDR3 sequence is CASSFWGIGQETQYF. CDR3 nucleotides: TGTGCCAGCAGCTTTTGGGGGATTGGGCAAGAGACCCAGTACTTC.